This entry describes one T cell receptor (beta chain). The data were obtained in a study of shared clonotypes between healthy human individuals. The repertoire was sequenced with immunoSEQ multiplex PCR; TCRdb's copy has only in-frame clones and lacks some. The sample carries a few million clones, approximately 92% recorded once. This CDR3 is 14 amino acids long. Per the germline V gene, CDR1 is SGHTA and CDR2 is FQGNSA. Trimming stripped 4 bases from V and 3 bases from J, with 13 bases between. Sequencing was carried out using naive CD4+ T cells sorted from blood. Subset denoted: CD45RA+ positively selected. This chain connects TRBV7-2 to TRBJ2-7; D ambiguous. The TCR was taken from a young man in good health. The CDR3 protein is CASSSFAANYEQYF. CDR3 nucleotide sequence: TGTGCCAGCAGCTCTTTCGCAGCTAACTACGAGCAGTACTTC.